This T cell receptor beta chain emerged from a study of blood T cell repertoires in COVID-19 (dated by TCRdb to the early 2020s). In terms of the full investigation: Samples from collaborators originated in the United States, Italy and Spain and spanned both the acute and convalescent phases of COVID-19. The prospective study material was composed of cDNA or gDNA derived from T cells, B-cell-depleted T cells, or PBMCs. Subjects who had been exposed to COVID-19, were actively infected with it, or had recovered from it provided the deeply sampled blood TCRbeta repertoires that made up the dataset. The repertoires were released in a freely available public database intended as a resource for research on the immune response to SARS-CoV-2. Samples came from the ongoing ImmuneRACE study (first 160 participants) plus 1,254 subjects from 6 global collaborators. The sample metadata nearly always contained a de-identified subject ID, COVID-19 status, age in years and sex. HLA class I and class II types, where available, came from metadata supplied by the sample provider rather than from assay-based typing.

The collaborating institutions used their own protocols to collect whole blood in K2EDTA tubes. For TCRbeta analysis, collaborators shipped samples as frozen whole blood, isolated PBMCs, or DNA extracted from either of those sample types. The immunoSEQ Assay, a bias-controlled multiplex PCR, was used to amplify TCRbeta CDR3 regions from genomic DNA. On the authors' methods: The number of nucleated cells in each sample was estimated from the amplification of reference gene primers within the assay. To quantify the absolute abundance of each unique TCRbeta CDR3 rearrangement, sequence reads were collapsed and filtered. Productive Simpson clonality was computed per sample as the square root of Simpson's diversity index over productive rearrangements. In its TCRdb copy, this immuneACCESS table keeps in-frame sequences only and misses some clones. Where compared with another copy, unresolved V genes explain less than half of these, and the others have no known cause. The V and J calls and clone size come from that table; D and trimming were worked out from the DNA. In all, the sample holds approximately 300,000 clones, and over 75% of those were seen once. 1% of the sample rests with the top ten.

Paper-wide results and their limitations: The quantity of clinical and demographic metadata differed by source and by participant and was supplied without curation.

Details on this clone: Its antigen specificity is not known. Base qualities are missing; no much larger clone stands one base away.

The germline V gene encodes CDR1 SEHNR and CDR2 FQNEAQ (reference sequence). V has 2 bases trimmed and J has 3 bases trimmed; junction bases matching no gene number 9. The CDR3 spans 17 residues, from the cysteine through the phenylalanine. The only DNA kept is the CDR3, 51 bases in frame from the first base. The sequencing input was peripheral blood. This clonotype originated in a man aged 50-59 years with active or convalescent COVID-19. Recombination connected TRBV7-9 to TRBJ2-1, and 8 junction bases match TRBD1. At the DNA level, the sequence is TGTGCCAGCAGCTTATTAGGCGGGACAGGCGTCTACAATGAGCAGTTCTTC. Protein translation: CASSLLGGTGVYNEQFF.